These 27 T cell receptor beta chains originate from one sample sequenced in a study of blood T cells in healthy people across ages. The use of a sample-barcoded 5' primer and a J-beta primer mix characterized a second PCR of 7 to 11 cycles. TCRdb processed the 5' RACE reads anew with MiXCR; each CDR3 protein has one entry. In the table there are over a million distinct CDR3 sequences, 35% to 45% of which are singletons. The sample consisted of blood. Receptor source: a woman younger than 30 in good health.

This clonotype was detected only a few times. The chain has TRBV25-1 and TRBJ2-7; D gene uncertain. With 1 base removed from V and 3 bases from J, the gap between germline ends came to 10 bases. There are 14 residues in the CDR3. Germline V gene sequence: CDR1 MGHDK, CDR2 SYGVNS. CDR3 protein: CASSESPEYYEQYF. The CDR3 DNA sequence: TGTGCCAGCAGTGAATCCCCTGAATACTACGAGCAGTACTTC.

This clonotype was recorded a few times. The chain uses TRBV4-1 and TRBJ2-5; maybe TRBD2 (5 bases). Germline values: CDR1 MGHRA, CDR2 YSYEKL. With 4 bases removed from V and 2 bases from J, the gap between germline ends came to 11 bases. CDR3 length equals 14 residues. The CDR3 region is CASSLNSVQETQYF. CDR3 in DNA: TGCGCCAGCAGCCTCAATAGCGTGCAAGAGACCCAGTACTTC.

The genes are TRBV18 and TRBJ1-6, with 8 bases aligning to TRBD1. V shed 4 bases, J shed 7 bases, and the junction held 9 bases outside the gene matches. The CDR3 runs to 16 residues. Germline values: CDR1 KGHSH, CDR2 LQKENI. The CDR3 here is CASSLTTGAENSPLHF. In DNA form, the CDR3 reads TGTGCCAGCTCACTAACGACAGGGGCTGAGAATTCACCCCTCCACTTT.

This rearrangement joins TRBV5-1 to TRBJ1-5, with TRBD1 as a possible D gene (6 bases). CDR1 and CDR2 (germline): SGHRS, YFSETQ. This CDR3 spans 13 amino acids. V lost 2 bases and J 8 bases, leaving 11 bases between the germline ends. This CDR3 is CASSLGGKEPQHF. The CDR3 DNA reads as TGCGCCAGCAGCTTAGGGGGTAAGGAGCCCCAGCATTTT.

A word on this clonotype: One end of the junction is discordant with germline, which a read error may explain. The chain combines TRBV10-3 with TRBJ2-1; D uncertain. CDR1 is ENHRY and CDR2 is SYGVKD in the germline V gene. The CDR3 covers 14 residues. Here the CDR3 reads CATSESSPYNEQFF. CDR3 nucleotides: TGTGCCACCAGTGAGTCGAGCCCCTACAATGAGCAGTTCTTC.

J is TRBJ2-1 and V is TRBV3-1; D remains ambiguous. The CDR3 runs to 15 residues. Trimming stripped 1 base from V and 4 bases from J, with 11 bases between. Looked up from germline, CDR1 is LGHDT and CDR2 is YNNKEL (reference sequence). The CDR3 nucleotides are TGTGCCAGCAGCCAAGGACACCAGAAATACAATGAGCAGTTCTTC. Protein sequence: CASSQGHQKYNEQFF.

This clonotype was seen only a few times. The chain is built from TRBV4-2 and TRBJ2-4, with a tentative D call TRBD1 (6 bases). V was cut by 0 bases and J by 0 bases, with 9 bases left in between. The CDR3 has 16 residues. Looked up from germline, CDR1 is LGHNA and CDR2 is YNFKEQ. The CDR3 nucleotides are TGTGCCAGCAGCCAAGAGAGGGGGAGAGCCAAAAACATTCAGTACTTC. Encoded protein: CASSQERGRAKNIQYF.

CDR3 nucleotides: TGCAGTGCTAGAGATCGTCGGGGCTCACTGGCGGAGACCCAGTACTTC. Translated: CSARDRRGSLAETQYF. This rearrangement joins TRBV20-1 to TRBJ2-7; the D call may be TRBD1 or TRBD2 (5 bases each). The DNA end is more similar to TRBJ2-5, so the J call may be wrong. This CDR3 spans 16 amino acids. Germline CDR1 and CDR2: DFQATT and SNEGSKA (reference sequence).

This clonotype was seen a few times. J is TRBJ2-1 and V is TRBV27; no clear D. V lost 3 bases and J 4 bases, leaving 13 bases between the germline ends. Germline CDR1 is MNHEY and CDR2 is SMNVEV (reference sequence). This CDR3 comprises 15 residues. CDR3 loop: CASSLDGHSYNEQFF. CDR3 nucleotide sequence: TGTGCCAGCAGTTTGGACGGGCACAGTTACAATGAGCAGTTCTTC.

The chain uses TRBV29-1 and TRBJ2-2; D uncertain. Germline assignment: CDR1 SQVTM and CDR2 ANQGSEA. The germline V and J ends were trimmed by 4 bases and 2 bases, with 5 bases remaining between them. CDR3 length equals 12 residues. The CDR3, as DNA: TGCAGCGTTGTCTTTAACACCGGGGAGCTGTTTTTT. Residues: CSVVFNTGELFF.

The rearrangement joins TRBV29-1 to TRBJ1-2; possibly TRBD1 for D (6 bases). CDR3 length equals 12 residues. Between the trimmed V and J ends, which lost 6 bases and 2 bases, there was a span of 10 bases. Germline V gene lookup returns CDR1 SQVTM and CDR2 ANQGSEA. For the CDR3, the DNA is TGCAGCGTCGACAGGAGGAACTATGGCTACACCTTC. Translated: CSVDRRNYGYTF. The full variable domain, its missing parts supplied by reference TRBV29-1 and TRBJ1-2, is SAVISQKPSRDICQRGTSLTIQCQVDSQVTMMFWYRQQPGQSLTLIATANQGSEATYESGFVIDKFPISRPNLTFSTLTVSNMSPEDSSIYLCSVDRRNYGYTFGSGTRLTVV.

This clonotype occurred a few times. V and J are TRBV14 and TRBJ2-1, with TRBD2 matching over 11 bases. This CDR3 is built from 19 residues. V was pared by 3 bases and J by 0 bases, with 10 bases of the junction left unmatched. Germline V gene lookup returns CDR1 SGHDN and CDR2 FVKESK. The CDR3 bases are TGTGCCAGCAGCCATCCGGGACTAGCGGCACACCACTCCTACAATGAGCAGTTCTTC. This encodes CASSHPGLAAHHSYNEQFF.

This clonotype was detected a few times. The gene calls are TRBV3-1 and TRBJ1-1, with unresolved D. From germline, CDR1 is LGHDT and CDR2 YNNKEL (reference sequence). Trimming removed 3 bases at V and 4 bases at J, with 24 bases between. This CDR3 is built from 18 residues. In DNA, the CDR3 is TGTGCCAGCAGCCATCGGACGAACAGTCTATTGTGGGGCACTGAAGCTTTCTTT. This encodes CASSHRTNSLLWGTEAFF.

The chain joins TRBV7-9 to TRBJ2-3, with 8 bases that match TRBD2. J gave up 4 bases and V 11 bases, and 11 bases lay outside the gene matches. Germline CDR1 SEHNR, CDR2 FQNEAQ (reference sequence). The CDR3 consists of 14 residues. In DNA form, the CDR3 reads TGTGCCGGGTCCCCAGGACTAGCTCCAGATACGCAGTATTTT. Its protein is CAGSPGLAPDTQYF.

This chain connects TRBV7-3 to TRBJ2-5; 9 nucleotides line up with TRBD2. The V gene's germline CDR1 is SGHTA and CDR2 FQGTGA. The J segment lost 11 bases and the V segment lost 1 base, leaving 14 bases of the junction unmatched. There are 16 residues in the CDR3. The CDR3 loop reads CASSLRAGGDYNEQYF. CDR3 DNA sequence: TGTGCCAGCAGCTTAAGGGCGGGAGGGGACTACAATGAGCAGTACTTC. The full variable domain, with the rest looked up from reference TRBV7-3 and TRBJ2-5, is GAGVSQTPSNKVTEKGKYVELRCDPISGHTALYWYRQSLGQGPEFLIYFQGTGAADDSGLPNDRFFAVRPEGSVSTLKIQRTERGDSAVYLCASSLRAGGDYNEQYFGPGTRLLVL.

A few counts support this clonotype. V and J are TRBV20-1 and TRBJ2-4; no definite D call. The closer fit of TRBJ2-7 to the DNA end suggests the J call may be wrong. The CDR3 length is 13 residues. CDR1 is DFQATT, CDR2 SNEGSKA, per germline (reference sequence). The CDR3 coding sequence is TGCAGTGCTAGGGATCCCCAGTCCTACGAGCAGTACTTC. It is translated as CSARDPQSYEQYF.

J is TRBJ1-4 and V is TRBV4-1; D unclear. The CDR3 is 14 amino acids. From germline, CDR1 is MGHRA and CDR2 YSYEKL. Trimming removed 0 bases at V and 12 bases at J, with 14 bases between. The CDR3 spells CASSQERGSRELFF. The CDR3 nucleotides are TGCGCCAGCAGCCAAGAGCGGGGTTCGCGAGAACTGTTTTTT.

Concerning this clonotype itself: One end of the junction fails to match germline, which may point to a read error. The V and J genes are TRBV11-3 and TRBJ2-3; D perhaps matches TRBD2 (6 bases). CDR1 and CDR2 (germline): SGHNT, YENEEA. The CDR3 extends over 15 amino acids. The CDR3: CANSPTPTSFRTQYF. CDR3 DNA sequence: TGTGCCAACAGCCCTACCCCTACTAGCTTTCGTACGCAGTATTTT.

This clonotype was picked up one time. The genes are TRBV10-2 and TRBJ1-1, with 9 bases aligning to TRBD1. The CDR3 runs 16 residues. Germline V gene data show CDR1 as WSHSY and CDR2 as SAAADI. V gave up 2 bases and J gave up 6 bases; unmatched junction bases: 10. This chain's CDR3 is CASSEPGQGLSAEAFF. CDR3 bases: TGCGCCAGCAGTGAGCCTGGACAGGGGCTTTCGGCTGAAGCTTTCTTT.

Only a few counts were recorded for this clonotype. V usage is TRBV7-9 and J usage is TRBJ2-1; 7 bases are a match to TRBD2. V lost 5 bases, J lost 4 bases, and 11 bases stayed unmatched. CDR1 SEHNR and CDR2 FQNEAQ come from the germline V gene (reference sequence). CDR3 length: 16 residues. The CDR3 sequence is CASSPSTSPMYNEQFF. CDR3 in DNA: TGTGCCAGCAGCCCCTCGACTAGCCCGATGTACAATGAGCAGTTCTTC.

This clonotype was observed a handful of times. The chain carries TRBV12-3 or TRBV12-4 and TRBJ2-1; 15 bases map to TRBD2. The CDR3 totals 12 residues. Trimming cost V 10 bases and J 15 bases; bases outside gene matches: 7. CDR3: CAIGTSGRMGFF. The CDR3 DNA follows: TGTGCCATCGGGACTAGCGGGAGGATGGGGTTCTTC.

This clonotype showed up just a few times. This rearrangement joins TRBV15 to TRBJ1-5; D not certain. With 1 base removed from V and 6 bases from J, the gap between germline ends came to 16 bases. Germline V gene data show CDR1 as LNHNV and CDR2 as YYDKDF (reference sequence). This CDR3 comprises 16 residues. The CDR3 nucleotides are TGTGCCACCAGCAGAGTTTGGACTTTGGGCCTTCAGCCCCAGCATTTT. It is translated as CATSRVWTLGLQPQHF.

V is TRBV7-3 and J is TRBJ2-1, with TRBD2 matching 10 bases. Looked up from germline, CDR1 is SGHTA and CDR2 is FQGTGA. This CDR3 is built from 17 residues. Germline trimming cut 4 bases from V and 6 bases from J; bases unmatched to any gene: 12. CDR3 DNA: TGTGCCAGCAGCTCGGACTCGAGCGGGAGGGCCGGCAATGAGCAGTTCTTC. This sequence encodes CASSSDSSGRAGNEQFF.

This clonotype came up once. V gene TRBV14 combines with J gene TRBJ2-1, with D hard to call. V shed 0 bases and J shed 9 bases, with 12 bases lying between them. CDR1 is SGHDN, CDR2 FVKESK, per germline. The CDR3 is 14 amino acids. CDR3 amino acids: CASSQDLGTSEQFF. For the CDR3, the DNA is TGTGCCAGCAGCCAAGATTTGGGCACAAGTGAGCAGTTCTTC. Full variable domain (missing parts from reference TRBV14 and TRBJ2-1): EAGVTQFPSHSVIEKGQTVTLRCDPISGHDNLYWYRRVMGKEIKFLLHFVKESKQDESGMPNNRFLAERTGGTYSTLKVQPAELEDSGVYFCASSQDLGTSEQFFGPGTRLTVL.

Turning to this clonotype: An end of the junction does not agree with germline; a read error may underlie this. The chain joins TRBV4-1 to TRBJ1-2; TRBD1 might be the D (6 bases). Looked up from germline, CDR1 is MGHRA and CDR2 is YSYEKL. The CDR3 consists of 14 residues. DNA of the CDR3: TGCGCCAGCAACCCGTCGGAGGGGGGCTATGGCTGCACCTTC. This translates into CASNPSEGGYGCTF.

The table lists this clonotype with a few counts. This chain joins TRBV15 and TRBJ2-5; D is ambiguous. The germline V and J ends were trimmed by 0 bases and 4 bases, with 9 bases remaining between them. Per the germline V gene, CDR1 is LNHNV and CDR2 is YYDKDF (reference sequence). The CDR3 extends over 14 amino acids. CDR3 DNA sequence: TGTGCCACCAGCAGAGACCCTATGAGAGAGACCCAGTACTTC. Amino acid sequence: CATSRDPMRETQYF.

This clonotype was observed a single time. Sequence at one end of the junction differs from germline and may be a read error. V usage is TRBV7-2 and J usage is TRBJ2-7; TRBD2 is a possible D gene (5 bases). CDR3 size: 14 residues. The germline CDR1 and CDR2 sequences are SGHTA and FQGNSA. CDR3 sequence reads: CAGSPTAGNYEQYF. For the CDR3, the DNA is TGTGCCGGCAGTCCCACGGCCGGGAACTACGAGCAGTACTTC.